This record concerns one TCR beta chain sequence. The CDR3 contains 16 residues. The V and J ends lost 3 bases and 0 bases respectively, with 13 bases between them. CDR1 is SGHRS, CDR2 YFSETQ, per germline. The sample originates from a study of T cell changes during pregnancy in multiple sclerosis. Measured with immunoSEQ multiplex PCR; TCRdb has only the in-frame clones, and not every one. The sample holds roughly 26,000 clones; about 91% are singletons and the top ten take roughly 17%. This rearrangement joins TRBV5-1 to TRBJ2-1; D may be TRBD2 (6 bases). This clonotype originated in a female donor with multiple sclerosis, enrolled in a pregnancy study. The sample consisted of CD8+ T cells from peripheral blood mononuclear cells, taken in the second trimester of pregnancy. The CDR3 bases are TGCGCCAGCAGCTCTCCTCGGGGGAGCTCCTACAATGAGCAGTTCTTC. This sequence encodes CASSSPRGSSYNEQFF.